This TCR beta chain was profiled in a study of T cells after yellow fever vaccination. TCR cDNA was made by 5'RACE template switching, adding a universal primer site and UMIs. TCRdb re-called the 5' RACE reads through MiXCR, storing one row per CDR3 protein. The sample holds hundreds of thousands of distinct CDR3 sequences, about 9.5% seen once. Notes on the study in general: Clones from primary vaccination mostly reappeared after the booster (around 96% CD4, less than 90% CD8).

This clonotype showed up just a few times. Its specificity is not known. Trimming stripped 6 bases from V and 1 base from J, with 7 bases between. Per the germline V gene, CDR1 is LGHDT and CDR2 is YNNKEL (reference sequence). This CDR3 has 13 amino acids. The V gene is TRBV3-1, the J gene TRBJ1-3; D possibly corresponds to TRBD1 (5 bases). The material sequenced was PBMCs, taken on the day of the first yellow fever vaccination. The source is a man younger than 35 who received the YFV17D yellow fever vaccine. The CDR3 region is CASSRQSGNTIYF. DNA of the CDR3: TGTGCCAGCAGTCGACAGTCTGGAAACACCATATATTTT.